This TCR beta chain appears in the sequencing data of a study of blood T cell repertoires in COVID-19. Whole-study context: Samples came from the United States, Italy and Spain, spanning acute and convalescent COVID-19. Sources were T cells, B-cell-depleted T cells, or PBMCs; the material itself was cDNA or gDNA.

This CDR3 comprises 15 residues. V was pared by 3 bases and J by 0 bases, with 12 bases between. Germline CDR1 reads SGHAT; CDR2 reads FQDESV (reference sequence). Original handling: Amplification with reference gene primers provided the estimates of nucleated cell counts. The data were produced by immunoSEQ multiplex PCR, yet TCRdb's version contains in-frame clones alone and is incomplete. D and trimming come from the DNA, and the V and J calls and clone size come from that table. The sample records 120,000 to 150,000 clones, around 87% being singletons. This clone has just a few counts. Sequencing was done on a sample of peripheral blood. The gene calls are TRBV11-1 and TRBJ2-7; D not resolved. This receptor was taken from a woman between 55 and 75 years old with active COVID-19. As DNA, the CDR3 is TGTGCCAGCAGCTTTGGCGGCAAATTCTCCTACGAGCAGTACTTC. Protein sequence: CASSFGGKFSYEQYF.